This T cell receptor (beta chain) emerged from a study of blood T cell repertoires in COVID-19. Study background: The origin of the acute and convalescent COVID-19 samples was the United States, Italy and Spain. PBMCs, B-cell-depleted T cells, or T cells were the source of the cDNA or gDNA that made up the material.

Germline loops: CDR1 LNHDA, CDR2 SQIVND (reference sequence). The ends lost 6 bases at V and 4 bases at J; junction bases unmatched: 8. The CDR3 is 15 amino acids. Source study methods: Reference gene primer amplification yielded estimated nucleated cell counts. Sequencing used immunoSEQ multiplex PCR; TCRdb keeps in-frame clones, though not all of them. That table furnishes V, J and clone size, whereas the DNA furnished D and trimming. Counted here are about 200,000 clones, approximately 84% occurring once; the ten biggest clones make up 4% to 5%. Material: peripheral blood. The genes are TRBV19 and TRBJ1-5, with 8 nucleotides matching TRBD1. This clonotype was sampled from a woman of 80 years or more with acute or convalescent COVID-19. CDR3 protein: CASRPTGGKNQPQHF. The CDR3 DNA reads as TGTGCCAGTAGGCCTACAGGGGGTAAGAATCAGCCCCAGCATTTT.